This TCR beta chain is drawn from a study of T cells in localized non-small cell lung cancer (dated by TCRdb to the early 2020s). In terms of the full investigation: The study analyzed T cell repertoires of 200 to 300 early-stage NSCLC patients, comparing tumors and uninvolved tumor-adjacent lungs. The cohort was made up of a few hundred treatment-naive NSCLC patients whose localized lung tumors had been resected. NSCLC patients had a mean age of around 66 years, and more than 120 were male and about a hundred female.

Worth noting for this clone: The clone's antigen remains unknown. Base-call qualities are not available, and no considerably larger clone is one nucleotide away.

At diagnosis, tumor, uninvolved tumor-adjacent lung and peripheral blood were collected and then preserved as a mix of FFPE and fresh-frozen material. For TCR repertoire profiling, blood samples were analyzed as peripheral blood mononuclear cells. Deletion took 0 bases off V and 4 bases off J, with a span of 13 bases between the germline ends. CDR1 and CDR2, per the germline V gene (reference sequence), are GTSNPN and SVGIG. The CDR3 goes from the cysteine to the phenylalanine over 15 residues. Here the CDR3 DNA is all that survives: 45 bases in frame from base 1. Overall study outcomes, separate from this receptor: Because of the exploratory design, TCR variables were selected using unadjusted p-values without false-discovery rate correction. A median of about 61 of the top 100 tumor clones turned up in the paired uninvolved adjacent lung, and 25 to 35 of those clones also ranked among the top 100 of that same adjacent lung. Multi-region tumor sequencing was not performed, so intratumor heterogeneity could not be excluded. Uninvolved tumor-adjacent lung showed the highest T cell clonality, higher than tumor, which suggests more focused antigenic responses in the uninvolved tumor-adjacent lung. Higher T cell density in blood was associated with longer overall survival, whereas higher clonality in adjacent lung was associated with shorter survival.

The immunoSEQ Assay was used to sequence TCR beta CDR3 regions from DNA. As for how the authors treated the data: T cell density was computed as TCR beta template counts normalized to usable DNA estimated by amplifying housekeeping genes. Using the preseqR package, richness was estimated by extrapolating to 120,000 templates for tissue samples and 400,000 templates for PBMC samples. Clonality was defined as one minus Pielou's evenness. Tissue-enriched TCRs were identified through differential abundance testing performed on productive amino-acid clonotypes, with a minimum total count of 5 and an alpha of 0.1. The Jaccard Index and the Morisita Overlap Index were used to measure repertoire overlap between compartments. GLIPH grouped TCR beta CDR3s together with public tetramer-defined viral CDR3s, and a viral motif had to include at least three viral sequences and show V-gene enrichment. Held by TCRdb, this immuneACCESS table contains in-frame sequences only and omits some clones. Under half of the omission traces to an unresolved V gene where checked; the cause of the rest is unknown. That table is the source of V, J and clone size, and D and trimming were worked out from the DNA. Here the sample has some 51,000 clones; roughly 88% occur a single time. Over 4% of the sample lies in the top ten.

This TCR was sampled from a woman aged 40 to 75 with stage I lung adenocarcinoma. The sequence links TRBV30 to TRBJ1-5; the D gene cannot be resolved reliably. The material was peripheral blood, obtained before any cancer treatment. For the CDR3, the sequence is CAWSVTSGKNQPQHF. The nucleotide sequence is TGTGCCTGGAGTGTTACCAGCGGAAAGAATCAGCCCCAGCATTTT.